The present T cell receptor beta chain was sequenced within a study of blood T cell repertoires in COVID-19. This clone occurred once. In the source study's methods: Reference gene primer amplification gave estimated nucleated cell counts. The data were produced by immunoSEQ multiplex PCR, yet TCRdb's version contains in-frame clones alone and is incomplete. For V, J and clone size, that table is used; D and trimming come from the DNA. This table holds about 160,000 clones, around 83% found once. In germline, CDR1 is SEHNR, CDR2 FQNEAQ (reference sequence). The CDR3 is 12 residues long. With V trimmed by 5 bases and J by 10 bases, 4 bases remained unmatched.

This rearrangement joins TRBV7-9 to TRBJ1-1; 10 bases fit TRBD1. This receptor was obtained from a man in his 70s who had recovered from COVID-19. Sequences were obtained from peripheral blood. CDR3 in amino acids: CASSLRDRGAFF. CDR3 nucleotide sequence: TGTGCCAGCAGCCTCCGGGACAGGGGAGCTTTCTTT.